Below are 15 T cell receptor beta chains sequenced from a single sample in a study of shared clonotypes between healthy human individuals. Generated by immunoSEQ multiplex PCR, the TCRdb table keeps only in-frame clones and is missing some. The sample holds about 2.5 million clones, around 90% seen once. The specimen was naive CD4+ T cells from PBMCs. The subset denotes: CD45RA+ positively selected. The receptor set was obtained from a man aged 18 to 30 in good health. Some clones in this sample may be carry-over from other donors' samples.

The CDR3 loop is CASSQVPDYSGNTIYF. CDR3 nucleotide sequence: TGCGCCAGCAGCCAAGTTCCAGACTACTCTGGAAACACCATATATTTT. V gene TRBV4-1 combines with J gene TRBJ1-3; D not resolved. The V gene's germline CDR1 is MGHRA and CDR2 YSYEKL. The V gene lost 1 base and the J gene lost 0 bases, with 10 bases spanning the gap. This CDR3 spans 16 amino acids.

This sequence joins TRBV5-1 and TRBJ2-3; no firm D call. The CDR3 spans 14 residues. Trimming took off 3 bases at V and 1 base at J, with 9 bases between the two ends. Germline V gene data show CDR1 as SGHRS and CDR2 as YFSETQ. DNA of the CDR3: TGCGCCAGCAGCTCATCGACTCGCACAGATACGCAGTATTTT. This gives the protein CASSSSTRTDTQYF. The full variable domain, rest sourced from reference TRBV5-1 and TRBJ2-3, is KAGVTQTPRYLIKTRGQQVTLSCSPISGHRSVSWYQQTPGQGLQFLFEYFSETQRNKGNFPGRFSGRQFSNSRSEMNVSTLELGDSALYLCASSSSTRTDTQYFGPGTRLTVL.

The V gene is TRBV27, the J gene TRBJ1-2, with 10 bases that match TRBD1. Germline V CDR1 and CDR2: MNHEY, SMNVEV (reference sequence). CDR3 length equals 15 residues. Unmatched junction bases numbered 7, after V lost 5 bases and J lost 4 bases. The CDR3 reads CASSNRDRGLYGYTF. CDR3 DNA sequence: TGTGCCAGCAGTAACCGGGACAGGGGACTCTATGGCTACACCTTC.

This clone was found a few times. Other DNA sequences in this sample translate to the same CDR3. The chain joins TRBV28 to TRBJ2-2; either TRBD1 or TRBD2 may fit D (5 bases each). V was pared by 1 base and J by 6 bases, with 6 bases between. This CDR3 contains 13 residues. CDR1 is MDHEN, CDR2 SYDVKM, per germline. The CDR3 reads CASSLSGPGELFF. The CDR3 coding sequence is TGTGCCAGCAGTTTATCGGGGCCCGGGGAGCTGTTTTTT.

A few counts support this clone. CDR3 DNA: TGTGCCTGGAGTGTACCTGGCAGCAAGAACACTGAAGCTTTCTTT. Translating gives CAWSVPGSKNTEAFF. The chain carries TRBV30 and TRBJ1-1; D gene unclear. This CDR3 is 15 amino acids long. Between the trimmed V and J ends, which lost 0 bases and 1 base, there was a span of 12 bases. Germline lookup yields CDR1 GTSNPN and CDR2 SVGIG (reference sequence).

The genes are TRBV5-1 and TRBJ2-3; TRBD1 or TRBD2 may be the D gene (7 bases each). Germline V gene sequence: CDR1 SGHRS, CDR2 YFSETQ. Trimming removed 4 bases from V and 0 bases from J, with 9 bases in between. The CDR3 length is 14 residues. This CDR3 is CASSQGGSTDTQYF. DNA for the CDR3: TGCGCCAGCAGCCAGGGGGGGAGCACAGATACGCAGTATTTT.

The chain is built from TRBV27 and TRBJ1-2; 8 bases fit TRBD1. The germline V gene has CDR1 MNHEY and CDR2 SMNVEV (reference sequence). This CDR3 has 13 amino acids. V trimming: 6 bases; J trimming: 5 bases; junction bases outside the gene matches: 5. The CDR3 bases are TGTGCCAGCAGATACACAGGGGGGTATGGCTACACCTTC. It encodes CASRYTGGYGYTF.

The V call is TRBV7-3, the J call TRBJ2-7, with D unresolved. From germline, CDR1 is SGHTA and CDR2 FQGTGA. Trimming took 4 bases from V and 3 from J, leaving 10 bases between them. This CDR3 region has 13 residues. This CDR3 is CASSYDRFYEQYF. The CDR3 DNA sequence: TGTGCCAGCAGCTACGACCGTTTCTACGAGCAGTACTTC. Looking up the rest from reference TRBV7-3 and TRBJ2-7 gives the full variable domain: GAGVSQTPSNKVTEKGKYVELRCDPISGHTALYWYRQSLGQGPEFLIYFQGTGAADDSGLPNDRFFAVRPEGSVSTLKIQRTERGDSAVYLCASSYDRFYEQYFGPGTRLTVT.

The chain recombines TRBV5-1 with TRBJ1-1, with 10 bases that match TRBD1. In germline, CDR1 is SGHRS, CDR2 YFSETQ. This CDR3 is 15 amino acids long. V dropped 0 bases and J dropped 6; count of bases not matched to a gene: 5. The CDR3 loop is CASSLGPGQGSEAFF. In DNA form, the CDR3 reads TGCGCCAGCAGCTTGGGTCCGGGACAGGGGTCTGAAGCTTTCTTT.

The chain combines TRBV7-2 with TRBJ1-2; D call uncertain. The V and J ends lost 0 bases and 6 bases respectively, with 11 bases between them. This CDR3 comprises 14 residues. Germline assignment: CDR1 SGHTA and CDR2 FQGNSA. DNA of the CDR3: TGTGCCAGCAGCTTAGCCGGCGGAGAGCATGGCTACACCTTC. This gives the protein CASSLAGGEHGYTF.

This clone was picked up one time. V and J are TRBV28 and TRBJ1-1; 7 bases are a match to TRBD1. The length of the CDR3 is 15 residues. The V segment lost 1 base and the J segment 5 bases; nucleotides outside the gene matches: 7. CDR1 and CDR2 (germline): MDHEN, SYDVKM. Written as DNA, the CDR3 is TGTGCCAGCAGTTTATTGGCAGGGGGATTAACTGAAGCTTTCTTT. Translating gives CASSLLAGGLTEAFF. The whole variable domain, filled in from reference TRBV28 and TRBJ1-1, reads DVKVTQSSRYLVKRTGEKVFLECVQDMDHENMFWYRQDPGLGLRLIYFSYDVKMKEKGDIPEGYSVSREKKERFSLILESASTNQTSMYLCASSLLAGGLTEAFFGQGTRLTVV.

As concerns this clone: The same CDR3 is also encoded by other DNA sequences in this sample. This rearrangement joins TRBV28 to TRBJ2-5, with 8 bases identical to TRBD1. Germline V CDR1 and CDR2: MDHEN, SYDVKM. CDR3 length: 14 residues. V gave up 5 bases and J gave up 4 bases; unmatched junction bases: 6. CDR3 sequence reads: CASSRGTGGETQYF. The CDR3 nucleotides read TGTGCCAGCAGTAGAGGTACAGGGGGAGAGACCCAGTACTTC.

This chain joins TRBV10-1 and TRBJ2-2, with unresolved D. Trimming pared 6 bases from V and 5 bases from J, leaving 10 bases between. The CDR3 extends over 13 amino acids. CDR1 WNHNN and CDR2 SYGVQD come from the germline V gene (reference sequence). The CDR3: CASSHEFTGELFF. As DNA, the CDR3 is TGCGCCAGCAGCCATGAATTTACCGGGGAGCTGTTTTTT.

V gene TRBV5-6 combines with J gene TRBJ2-7; maybe TRBD1 (6 bases). Per the germline V gene, CDR1 is SGHDT and CDR2 is YYEEEE. Trimming stripped 1 base from V and 6 bases from J, with 17 bases between. The CDR3 contains 15 residues. CDR3 bases: TGTGCCAGCAGCTTGAGACAGGTGTCCCTCCTCGAGCAGTACTTC. This encodes CASSLRQVSLLEQYF.

The chain links TRBV10-1 to TRBJ2-1; D is possibly TRBD2 (6 bases). The CDR3 is 13 amino acids. V was trimmed by 2 bases and J by 7 bases, leaving 9 bases between them. Germline V lookup: CDR1 WNHNN, CDR2 SYGVQD (reference sequence). CDR3 region: CASSERGRNEQFF. Here the CDR3 DNA reads TGCGCCAGCAGTGAGCGAGGGAGGAATGAGCAGTTCTTC.